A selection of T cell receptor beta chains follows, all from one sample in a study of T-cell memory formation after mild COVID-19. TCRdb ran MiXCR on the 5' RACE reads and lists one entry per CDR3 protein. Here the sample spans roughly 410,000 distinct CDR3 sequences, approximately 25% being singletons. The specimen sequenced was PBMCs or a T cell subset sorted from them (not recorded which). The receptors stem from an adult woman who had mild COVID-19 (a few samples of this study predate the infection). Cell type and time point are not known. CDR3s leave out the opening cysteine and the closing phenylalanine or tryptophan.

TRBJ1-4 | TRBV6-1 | ASLRNGEKLF
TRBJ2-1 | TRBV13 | ASSPPPGLADNEQF
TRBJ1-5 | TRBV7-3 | ASSENYNQPQH
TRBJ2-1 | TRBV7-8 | ASSLNYGGGAFGYNEQF
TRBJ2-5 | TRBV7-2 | ASSLFSGLETQY
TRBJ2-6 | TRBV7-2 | ASSFSFSGANVLT
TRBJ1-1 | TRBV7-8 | ASSQIEEAF
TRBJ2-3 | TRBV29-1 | SVVPRGSTDTQY
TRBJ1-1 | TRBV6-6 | ASSLLPTANTEAF
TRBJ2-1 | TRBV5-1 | ASRQRELVGEQF
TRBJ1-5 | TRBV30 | AWTRSRGQPQH
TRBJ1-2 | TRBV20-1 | SAADRSYGYT
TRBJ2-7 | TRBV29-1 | SALIPGQGANEQY
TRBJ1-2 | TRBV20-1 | SARTGNLPYT
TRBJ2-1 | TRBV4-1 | ASSRPAYNEQF
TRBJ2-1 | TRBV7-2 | ASSLDGTSRYNEQF
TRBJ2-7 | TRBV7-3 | ASSLGGVREQY
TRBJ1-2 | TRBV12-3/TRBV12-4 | ASSPTGQPIYGYT
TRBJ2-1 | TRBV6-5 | ASRKRDRESNEQF
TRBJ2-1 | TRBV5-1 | ASSLLGGGVYNEQF
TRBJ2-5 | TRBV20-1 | SASQGRLQETQY
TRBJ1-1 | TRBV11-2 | ASSSLSMGDMNTEAF
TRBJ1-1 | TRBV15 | ATSARQMELHDTEAF
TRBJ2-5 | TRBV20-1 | SAPPWETQY
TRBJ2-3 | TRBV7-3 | ASSSGWADTQY
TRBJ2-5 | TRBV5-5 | ASSREDRGQETQY
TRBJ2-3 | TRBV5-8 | ASSPGTHSTDTQY
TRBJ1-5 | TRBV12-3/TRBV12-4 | ASSLAADSNQPQH
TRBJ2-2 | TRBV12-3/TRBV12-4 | ASSLGSAGELF
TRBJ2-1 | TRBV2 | ASSGGGSSYNEQF
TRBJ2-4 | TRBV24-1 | ATSDLPLTAASKNIQY
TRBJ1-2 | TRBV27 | ASSPRGSNYGYT
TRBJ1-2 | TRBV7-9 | ASSLRGGGGYT
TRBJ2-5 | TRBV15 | ATSRVFSVETQY
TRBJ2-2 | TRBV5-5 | ASSFANTGELF